The next 10 T cell receptor beta chains were all read from a single sample in a study of graft-versus-host responses after intestinal transplantation. Intraepithelial plus lamina propria lymphocytes were released by processing graft tissue. Sequencing used immunoSEQ multiplex PCR; TCRdb keeps in-frame clones, though not all of them. The table shows thousands of clones, with around 67% occurring only once. The sequencing used ileum tissue, collected about 67 weeks after intestinal transplant. The receptors here all came from a human patient who received an intestinal transplant, so some T cells may come from the graft donor.

This chain connects TRBV11-2 to TRBJ2-7; no definite D call. Germline CDR1 reads SGHAT; CDR2 reads FQNNGV. This CDR3 contains 11 residues. Trimming pared 5 bases from V and 3 bases from J, leaving 5 bases between. The CDR3 coding sequence is TGTGCCAGCAGCGCAAACTACGAGCAGTACTTC. It translates to CASSANYEQYF.

This clone was seen only a few times. The CDR3 reads CASRLTSGARETQYF. The CDR3 DNA follows: TGTGCCAGCAGATTAACAAGCGGGGCCCGGGAGACCCAGTACTTC. The rearrangement links TRBV28 to TRBJ2-5; 7 bases match TRBD2. The CDR3 has 15 amino acids. With V trimmed by 6 bases and J by 5 bases, 12 bases remained unmatched. Germline V gene data show CDR1 as MDHEN and CDR2 as SYDVKM.

V and J are TRBV7-9 and TRBJ1-2; the match to TRBD1 covers 9 bases. There are 13 residues in the CDR3. V lost 5 bases to trimming and J lost 8 bases; unmatched junction nucleotides: 6. Germline V gene lookup returns CDR1 SEHNR and CDR2 FQNEAQ (reference sequence). The CDR3 region is CASSAGQGRGYTF. The CDR3 nucleotides read TGTGCCAGCAGCGCGGGACAGGGTCGGGGCTACACCTTC.

This clone appeared once. The chain employs TRBV7-9 and TRBJ1-1; 10 bases are shared with TRBD1. From germline, CDR1 is SEHNR and CDR2 FQNEAQ (reference sequence). The CDR3 sequence is 16 residues long. With V trimmed by 3 bases and J by 5 bases, 9 bases remained unmatched. CDR3 amino acids: CASSFDRGLLGTEAFF. DNA for the CDR3: TGTGCCAGCAGCTTTGACAGGGGGCTCTTAGGGACTGAAGCTTTCTTT.

By share, this clone counts as medium-sized. The CDR3 here is CAHAIGSSYEQYF. The CDR3 coding sequence is TGTGCTCACGCTATTGGGAGCTCCTACGAGCAGTACTTC. The V call is TRBV28, the J call TRBJ2-7, with a weak D call TRBD2 (5 bases). The CDR3 totals 13 residues. Germline CDR1 MDHEN, CDR2 SYDVKM.

The gene calls are TRBV19 and TRBJ2-1; 9 nucleotides agree with TRBD2. There are 13 residues in the CDR3. Germline V gene lookup returns CDR1 LNHDA and CDR2 SQIVND (reference sequence). The V and J ends lost 2 bases and 7 bases, in that order; junction bases with no gene match: 0. CDR3 DNA sequence: TGTGCCAGTAGTATACTAGCGGGGAATGAGCAGTTCTTC. Encoded protein: CASSILAGNEQFF.

The CDR3 DNA is TGTGCCAGTAGGCTCGCGGGAGTGGGAGAGACCCAGTACTTC. Protein: CASRLAGVGETQYF. The chain carries TRBV19 and TRBJ2-5; the match to TRBD2 covers 7 bases. This CDR3 region has 14 residues. Unmatched junction bases numbered 8, after V lost 6 bases and J lost 4 bases. Per the germline V gene, CDR1 is LNHDA and CDR2 is SQIVND (reference sequence).

The V gene is TRBV10-3, the J gene TRBJ2-3, with no clear D. Germline V gives CDR1 ENHRY, CDR2 SYGVKD. Trimming removed 2 bases at V and 2 bases at J, with 5 bases between. The CDR3 spans 13 residues. For the CDR3, the DNA is TGTGCCATCAGTGAGGACAACACAGATACGCAGTATTTT. Residues: CAISEDNTDTQYF.

The chain couples TRBV5-1 to TRBJ1-2; weak D call: TRBD1 (5 bases). Germline V CDR1 and CDR2: SGHRS, YFSETQ. V was trimmed by 4 bases and J by 6 bases, leaving 19 bases between them. The CDR3 covers 15 residues. The CDR3 reads CASSIHVGQGDGYTF. The CDR3, as DNA: TGCGCCAGCAGCATCCATGTCGGGCAGGGTGATGGCTACACCTTC.

The genes are TRBV7-6 and TRBJ1-1, with 8 bases that match TRBD1. Germline lookup yields CDR1 SGHVS and CDR2 FNYEAQ. The CDR3 has 15 amino acids. With V trimmed by 5 bases and J by 3 bases, 8 bases remained unmatched. The CDR3 reads CASSPDQGADTEAFF. Written as DNA, the CDR3 is TGTGCCAGCAGCCCAGACCAGGGGGCCGACACTGAAGCTTTCTTT. The variable domain in full, with the rest retrieved from reference TRBV7-6 and TRBJ1-1, is GAGVSQSPRYKVTKRGQDVALRCDPISGHVSLYWYRQALGQGPEFLTYFNYEAQQDKSGLPNDRFSAERPEGSISTLTIQRTEQRDSAMYRCASSPDQGADTEAFFGQGTRLTVV.